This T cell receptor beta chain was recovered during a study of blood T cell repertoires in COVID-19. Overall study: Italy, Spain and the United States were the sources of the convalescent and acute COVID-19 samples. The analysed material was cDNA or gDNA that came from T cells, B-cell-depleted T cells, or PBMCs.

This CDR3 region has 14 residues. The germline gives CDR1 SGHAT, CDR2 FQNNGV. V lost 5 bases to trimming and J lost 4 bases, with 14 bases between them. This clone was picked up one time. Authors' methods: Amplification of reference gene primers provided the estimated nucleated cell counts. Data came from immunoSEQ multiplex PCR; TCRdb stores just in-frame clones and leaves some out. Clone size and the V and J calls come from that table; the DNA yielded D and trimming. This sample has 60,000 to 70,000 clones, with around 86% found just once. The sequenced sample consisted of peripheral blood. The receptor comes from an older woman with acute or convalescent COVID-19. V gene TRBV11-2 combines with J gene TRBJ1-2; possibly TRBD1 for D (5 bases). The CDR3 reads CASSPGGGGYGYTF. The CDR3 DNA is TGTGCCAGCAGCCCCGGCGGGGGTGGCTATGGCTACACCTTC.